These 3 T cell receptor beta chains share one sample of origin, sequenced in a study of regulatory T cells in long-lasting Graves disease. Time point here: newly diagnosed GD, antithyroid drugs for less than 3 months. PBMCs were the source of the RNA used for TCR sequencing. Assembly of TCR beta libraries relied on iRepertoire HTBI primers together with Arm-PCR of CDR3 regions. TCRdb itself ran the multiplex PCR reads through MiXCR, one entry per CDR3 protein. The top ten clones hold about 14% of a sample with under 250,000 distinct CDR3 sequences, 20% to 25% of them seen once. The material sequenced was peripheral blood mononuclear cells (PBMCs), taken at new diagnosis, from a patient treated with antithyroid drugs. The receptors come from a female donor with Graves disease.

This clonotype has at least ten counts. This chain joins TRBV20-1 and TRBJ2-3; the match to TRBD2 covers 9 bases. This CDR3 has 16 residues. The germline V gene encodes CDR1 DFQATT and CDR2 SNEGSKA (reference sequence). V was clipped by 0 bases and J by 2 bases; unmatched bases: 6. The CDR3 sequence: CSARDPQRGDTDTQYF. CDR3 in DNA: TGCAGTGCTAGAGATCCGCAGCGGGGGGACACAGATACGCAGTATTTT.

This clonotype was observed at least ten times. The CDR3 DNA sequence: TGTGCCAGGGAGGAAGGGGGGGAGCTGTTTTTT. Protein product: CAREEGGELFF. The rearrangement uses TRBV2 and TRBJ2-2, with D tentatively TRBD2 (5 bases). Germline loops: CDR1 SNHLY, CDR2 FYNNEI. V lost 9 bases and J 8 bases, leaving 10 bases between the germline ends. There are 11 residues in the CDR3.

Note on this clonotype: Just one base apart from a much larger clone, this may be a read error. Lacking the conserved final phenylalanine or tryptophan, this CDR3 likely reflects a read error. The chain recombines TRBV11-3 with TRBJ2-5, with a tentative D call TRBD2 (5 bases). The CDR3 consists of 14 residues. In germline, CDR1 is SGHNT, CDR2 YENEEA. The germline V and J ends were trimmed by 7 bases and 0 bases, with 12 bases remaining between them. The CDR3 reads CASIQRANQETQYL. The CDR3 nucleotides read TGTGCCAGCATCCAGAGGGCCAACCAAGAGACCCAGTACCTC.